The TCR beta chain under discussion was sequenced for a study of long-term antiretroviral therapy in people with HIV. Treatment for every participant with HIV took place in the United States. This clone appeared a few times. Runs used v3.0 of the immunoSEQ assay and were done at survey level. Some clones are missing from TCRdb's copy, which holds only in-frame ones; the method was immunoSEQ multiplex PCR. The repertoire holds 20,000 to 25,000 clones, with about 80% as singletons. Germline CDR1 reads SEHNR; CDR2 reads FQNEAQ (reference sequence). The germline V and J ends were trimmed by 4 bases and 3 bases, with 7 bases remaining between them. The CDR3 covers 13 residues.

Source: unsorted PBMCs, taken 1.1 years before starting antiretroviral therapy. The sequence was obtained from a woman in her thirties or forties with HIV. This chain connects TRBV7-9 to TRBJ1-5; D is unclear. CDR3 residues: CASSSDVNQPQHF. CDR3 nucleotide sequence: TGTGCCAGCAGCTCGGACGTCAATCAGCCCCAGCATTTT.